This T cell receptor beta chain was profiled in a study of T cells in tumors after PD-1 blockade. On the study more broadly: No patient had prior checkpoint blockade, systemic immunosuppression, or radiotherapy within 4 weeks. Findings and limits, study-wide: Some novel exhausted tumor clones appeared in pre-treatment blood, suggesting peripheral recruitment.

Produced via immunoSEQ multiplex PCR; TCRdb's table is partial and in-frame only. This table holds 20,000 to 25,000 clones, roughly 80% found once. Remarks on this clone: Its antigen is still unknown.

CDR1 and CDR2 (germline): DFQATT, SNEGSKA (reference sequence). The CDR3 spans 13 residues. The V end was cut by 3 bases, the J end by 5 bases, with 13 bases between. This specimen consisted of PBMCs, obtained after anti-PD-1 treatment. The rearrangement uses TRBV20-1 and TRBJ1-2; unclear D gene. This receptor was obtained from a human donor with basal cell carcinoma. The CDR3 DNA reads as TGCAGTGCTAGTTCGCCCCCCACTTATGGCTACACCTTC. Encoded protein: CSASSPPTYGYTF.